The 20 T cell receptor beta chains in this list originate from one sample, sequenced in a study of T-cell reconstitution after alpha-beta-depleted transplantation in children. As it was prepared, the TCRbeta library received unique molecular identifiers. TCRdb reprocessed the PCR reads with MiXCR, giving one entry per CDR3 protein. The table records some 390,000 distinct CDR3 sequences, around 21% of them present only once. The sequenced sample was PBMCs from the stem cell graft donor, obtained from the stem cell graft. The receptors stem from a human donor who donated a stem cell graft to a child with acute myeloid leukemia.

There are many counts of this clonotype. V and J are TRBV12-3 or TRBV12-4 and TRBJ2-1; D remains unclear. This CDR3 spans 13 amino acids. V was trimmed by 2 bases and J by 8 bases, leaving 10 bases between them. This CDR3 reads CASSLHEVDEQFF. CDR3 nucleotides: TGTGCCAGCAGTTTACACGAGGTCGATGAGCAGTTCTTC.

This clonotype was recorded a few times. The rearrangement joins TRBV20-1 to TRBJ2-7, with 13 nucleotides matching TRBD2. The germline V gene encodes CDR1 DFQATT and CDR2 SNEGSKA (reference sequence). Unmatched junction bases numbered 9, after V lost 6 bases and J lost 7 bases. The CDR3 covers 14 residues. For the CDR3, the DNA is TGCAGTGCCTATGGTGGACTAGCGGGAGTTGAGCAGTACTTC. As protein: CSAYGGLAGVEQYF.

The chain couples TRBV27 to TRBJ1-5, with D tentatively TRBD1 (6 bases). The V gene lost 2 bases and the J gene lost 7 bases, with 12 bases spanning the gap. The CDR3 consists of 14 residues. CDR1 is MNHEY and CDR2 is SMNVEV in the germline V gene (reference sequence). The CDR3 DNA reads as TGTGCCAGCAGTTTAAGGATCGACAGGCAGCCCCAGCATTTT. It yields the protein CASSLRIDRQPQHF.

The CDR3 coding sequence is TGTGCCAGCAGCACTACAGGGGGACGGGGCACCGGGGAGCTGTTTTTT. It is translated as CASSTTGGRGTGELFF. The chain is built from TRBV28 and TRBJ2-2, with 8 bases fitting TRBD1. The V and J ends lost 6 bases and 4 bases, in that order; junction bases with no gene match: 10. This CDR3 is built from 16 residues. Germline assignment: CDR1 MDHEN and CDR2 SYDVKM.

The chain joins TRBV7-8 to TRBJ2-7; perhaps TRBD1 as D (5 bases). Germline loops: CDR1 SGHVS, CDR2 FQNEAQ. Trimming stripped 1 base from V and 2 bases from J, with 9 bases between. The length of the CDR3 is 14 residues. The CDR3 DNA is TGTGCCAGCAGCTTAGTTCGGACAACCTACGAGCAGTACTTC. This translates into CASSLVRTTYEQYF.

In this sample, this clonotype turned up a few times. This chain connects TRBV7-8 to TRBJ1-4; D not resolved. The CDR3 sequence is 14 residues long. Germline V gives CDR1 SGHVS, CDR2 FQNEAQ. Trimming left V 5 bases short and J 4 bases short, with 11 bases between. The CDR3 is CASSPGSHNEKLFF. The CDR3 DNA reads as TGTGCCAGCAGCCCCGGGTCACATAATGAAAAACTGTTTTTT.

The table lists this clonotype with many counts. The chain couples TRBV20-1 to TRBJ2-7; TRBD2 aligns across 14 bases. Per germline, CDR1 DFQATT and CDR2 SNEGSKA (reference sequence). This CDR3 is built from 16 residues. J lost 4 bases, V lost 3 bases, and 8 bases had no gene match. The CDR3 loop reads CSARRLAGGVLYEQYF. In DNA form, the CDR3 reads TGCAGTGCTAGGCGACTAGCGGGAGGGGTTTTGTACGAGCAGTACTTC.

The J gene is TRBJ1-6, the V gene TRBV6-5, with D tentatively TRBD1 (6 bases). Trimming took off 4 bases at V and 13 bases at J, with 11 bases between the two ends. The CDR3 contains 12 residues. Germline-derived CDR1 and CDR2 are MNHEY and SVGAGI. The CDR3 DNA reads TGTGCCAGCAGTTTACCCAGGGGTCCCCTCCACTTT. As protein: CASSLPRGPLHF.

V usage is TRBV5-1 and J usage is TRBJ2-3, with no clear D. The CDR3 consists of 14 residues. V was trimmed by 3 bases and J by 2 bases, leaving 10 bases between them. CDR1 is SGHRS, CDR2 YFSETQ, per germline. CDR3 loop: CASSSMDHTDTQYF. Written as DNA, the CDR3 is TGCGCCAGCAGCTCGATGGACCACACAGATACGCAGTATTTT.

This clonotype was observed many times. The V gene is TRBV29-1, the J gene TRBJ1-4, with no clear D. The ends were cut back, 5 bases at V and 0 bases at J, with 10 bases in the middle. CDR1 and CDR2 (germline): SQVTM, ANQGSEA. The CDR3 sequence is 14 residues long. CDR3 in amino acids: CSVTKGTTNEKLFF. The CDR3 DNA sequence: TGCAGCGTTACAAAAGGAACAACTAATGAAAAACTGTTTTTT.

This sequence joins TRBV12-3 or TRBV12-4 and TRBJ2-1; D unclear. CDR3 size: 13 residues. V dropped 1 base and J dropped 6 bases, with 7 bases sitting between them. This chain's CDR3 is CASSLDISNEQFF. The CDR3 nucleotides read TGTGCCAGCAGTTTAGATATTAGCAATGAGCAGTTCTTC.

Only a few counts were recorded for this clonotype. The gene calls are TRBV10-3 and TRBJ2-1; D is ambiguous. CDR3 size: 14 residues. Germline assignment: CDR1 ENHRY and CDR2 SYGVKD. Trimming cost V 3 bases and J 5 bases, with 11 bases left between them. CDR3 loop: CAISDGLGDNEQFF. CDR3 in DNA: TGTGCCATCAGTGACGGCCTTGGGGACAATGAGCAGTTCTTC.

The genes are TRBV15 and TRBJ1-4, with TRBD1 as a possible D gene (5 bases). Germline V gene lookup returns CDR1 LNHNV and CDR2 YYDKDF (reference sequence). V was cut by 0 bases and J by 6 bases, with 11 bases left in between. This CDR3 is built from 15 residues. CDR3 in amino acids: CATSRDRGDYEKLFF. Here the CDR3 DNA reads TGTGCCACCAGCAGAGACCGGGGGGATTATGAAAAACTGTTTTTT.

The chain employs TRBV4-3 and TRBJ2-2, with D tentatively TRBD1 or TRBD2 (5 bases each). Looked up from germline, CDR1 is LGHNA and CDR2 is YSLEER. CDR3 size: 15 residues. V gave up 0 bases and J gave up 4 bases, with 9 bases separating them. CDR3 bases: TGCGCCAGCAGCCAAGATCAGAGGGGCACCGGGGAGCTGTTTTTT. Protein sequence: CASSQDQRGTGELFF.

The rearrangement links TRBV21-1 to TRBJ2-7; TRBD2, as called in the table, went unchecked against the DNA. TRBV21-1 counts as a pseudogene. The CDR3 sequence is 17 residues long. The CDR3 DNA reads as TGTGCCAGCAGCAAAGGGCGGTCAGAACTAGCCAACGGCGAGCAGTACTTC. Translation gives CASSKGRSELANGEQYF.

The chain uses TRBV12-3 or TRBV12-4 and TRBJ1-6; D is unclear. The ends were cut back, 6 bases at V and 5 bases at J, with 14 bases in the middle. The CDR3 is 15 amino acids. The CDR3 DNA reads as TGTGCCAGCAGCCCCGACGGGGAAGATAATTCACCCCTCCACTTT. It encodes CASSPDGEDNSPLHF.

This clonotype appeared many times. The CDR3 DNA reads TGTGCCAGCGCGGAGGGAAACACCGGGGAGCTGTTTTTT. Its protein product is CASAEGNTGELFF. The chain links TRBV9 to TRBJ2-2; D is possibly TRBD2 (6 bases). The CDR3 has 13 residues. Germline assignment: CDR1 SGDLS and CDR2 YYNGEE. Trimming took off 7 bases at V and 2 bases at J, with 9 bases between the two ends.

This clonotype was counted a few times. At one end the junction does not follow the germline gene, possibly because of a read error. The rearrangement links TRBV12-3 or TRBV12-4 to TRBJ2-7, with 8 bases fitting TRBD2. The CDR3 sequence is 10 residues long. CDR3 sequence: CASRGLEPAF. DNA of the CDR3: TGTGCCAGCAGGGGACTAGAGCCAGCTTTC.

Only a few counts were recorded for this clonotype. V usage is TRBV5-1 and J usage is TRBJ2-7; 7 nucleotides align to TRBD2. Trimming at V came to 7 bases and at J to 2 bases, leaving 6 bases not matched to a gene. The CDR3 loop spans 13 amino acids. Germline V lookup: CDR1 SGHRS, CDR2 YFSETQ. DNA for the CDR3: TGCGCCAGCGCCGGACTAGGACCCTACGAGCAGTACTTC. Translating it yields CASAGLGPYEQYF.

This clonotype was seen only a few times. The chain combines TRBV7-2 with TRBJ2-7; D might be TRBD1 (6 bases). The CDR3 is 14 residues long. V was pared by 4 bases and J by 2 bases, with 12 bases between. Germline V gene data show CDR1 as SGHTA and CDR2 as FQGNSA. The CDR3 spells CASSSQGTAYEQYF. DNA of the CDR3: TGTGCCAGCAGCTCACAGGGAACTGCCTACGAGCAGTACTTC.